This T cell receptor beta chain derives from a study of T cells in Graves' hyperthyroidism and ophthalmopathy. Ten or more counts support this clonotype. The blood sample predates any ophthalmopathy symptoms, coming from first hyperthyroidism diagnosis. RNA transcripts gave rise to amplified TCR beta CDR3 regions. First-round RT-PCR with HTBI primers amplified the TCR CDR3 region. A single record per CDR3 protein comes from TCRdb applying MiXCR to the multiplex PCR reads. The sample has under 300,000 distinct CDR3 sequences, roughly 14% seen once. The CDR3 covers 14 residues. J lost 4 bases, V lost 3 bases, and 5 bases had no gene match. Germline CDR1 GTSNPN, CDR2 SVGIG (reference sequence).

The chain is built from TRBV30 and TRBJ2-2; 7 bases align to TRBD1. Material for sequencing was blood. The receptor comes from a woman aged 25 to 39 with Graves' hyperthyroidism that later progressed to Graves' ophthalmopathy. CDR3 bases: TGTGCCTGGAGGAATACAGGGGTCACCGGGGAGCTGTTTTTT. Protein: CAWRNTGVTGELFF.